The 26 T cell receptor beta chains below all came from one sample that was sequenced in a study of blood T cell repertoires in COVID-19. Sequencing was performed with immunoSEQ multiplex PCR; in TCRdb, only in-frame clones are kept and a portion is missing. The data show approximately 140,000 clones, approximately 86% seen once. Sequencing was performed on peripheral blood. All receptors come from a woman between 55 and 75 years old with acute or convalescent COVID-19.

The gene calls are TRBV19 and TRBJ2-1; D may be TRBD1 (5 bases). V was cut by 8 bases and J by 8 bases, with 19 bases left in between. Germline V lookup: CDR1 LNHDA, CDR2 SQIVND (reference sequence). CDR3 length: 14 amino acids. CDR3 bases: TGTGCCAGTGGCAGTACGGACACCCACGATGAGCAGTTCTTC. Translated: CASGSTDTHDEQFF.

This sequence joins TRBV6-1 and TRBJ1-1; perhaps TRBD1 as D (5 bases). This CDR3 has 16 residues. Germline V CDR1 and CDR2: MNHNS, SASEGT. Trimming took 4 bases from V and 5 from J, leaving 20 bases between them. CDR3 loop: CASSGKGLPMGTEAFF. The DNA for the CDR3 is TGTGCCAGCAGTGGCAAGGGACTGCCGATGGGAACTGAAGCTTTCTTT.

V and J are TRBV12-3 or TRBV12-4 and TRBJ1-1; no clear D. The V end lost 2 bases, the J end lost 1 base, and 5 bases lay between the germline ends. The CDR3 loop spans 13 amino acids. The chain's CDR3 is CASSLRRNTEAFF. In DNA, the CDR3 is TGTGCCAGCAGTTTACGTCGGAACACTGAAGCTTTCTTT.

V and J are TRBV9 and TRBJ2-7; tentatively, D is TRBD1 (5 bases). Germline V lookup: CDR1 SGDLS, CDR2 YYNGEE. Trimming removed 3 bases at V and 3 bases at J, with 10 bases between. This CDR3 spans 13 amino acids. CDR3 protein: CASSEGQGYEQYF. The CDR3 nucleotides are TGTGCCAGCAGCGAGGGGCAGGGCTACGAGCAGTACTTC. Based on the CDR3 plus reference TRBV9 and TRBJ2-7, the full variable domain is DSGVTQTPKHLITATGQRVTLRCSPRSGDLSVYWYQQSLDQGLQFLIQYYNGEERAKGNILERFSAQQFPDLHSELNLSSLELGDSALYFCASSEGQGYEQYFGPGTRLTVT.

Comment on this clone: A read error may account for a junction end that differs from germline. This chain links TRBV7-7 with TRBJ2-2; 9 nucleotides align to TRBD1. CDR3 length: 17 residues. Germline CDR1 SSHAT, CDR2 FNYEAQ (reference sequence). Here the CDR3 DNA reads TGTGCTAGCAGCTTAGTAAGGAGTGACAGGGGGTCTGGGGAGCTGTTTTTT. Translation: CASSLVRSDRGSGELFF.

This chain links TRBV15 with TRBJ1-1; D call uncertain. Germline V gene lookup returns CDR1 LNHNV and CDR2 YYDKDF (reference sequence). V lost 4 bases, J lost 4 bases, and 10 bases lay in between. This CDR3 comprises 13 residues. CDR3 nucleotides: TGTGCCACCAGCATTCGGCGCGGCACTGAAGCTTTCTTT. Protein product: CATSIRRGTEAFF.

The chain links TRBV20-1 to TRBJ1-3; D unclear. Trimming pared 3 bases from V and 0 bases from J, leaving 9 bases between. From germline, CDR1 is DFQATT and CDR2 SNEGSKA (reference sequence). The CDR3 contains 14 residues. CDR3 protein: CSASYGSSGNTIYF. CDR3 nucleotides: TGCAGTGCTAGTTACGGGAGCTCTGGAAACACCATATATTTT.

The chain combines TRBV28 with TRBJ2-7; D not certain. With 10 bases removed from V and 2 bases from J, the gap between germline ends came to 12 bases. The V gene's germline CDR1 is MDHEN and CDR2 SYDVKM. This CDR3 spans 12 amino acids. CDR3 nucleotides: TGTGCCACCAGGTCGGGTACCTACGAGCAGTACTTC. Residues: CATRSGTYEQYF. Filled out from reference TRBV28 and TRBJ2-7, the complete variable domain reads DVKVTQSSRYLVKRTGEKVFLECVQDMDHENMFWYRQDPGLGLRLIYFSYDVKMKEKGDIPEGYSVSREKKERFSLILESASTNQTSMYLCATRSGTYEQYFGPGTRLTVT.

The J gene is TRBJ2-1, the V gene TRBV6-2 or TRBV6-3, with 9 bases that match TRBD2. V was clipped by 7 bases and J by 12 bases; unmatched bases: 16. The CDR3 consists of 15 residues. Germline CDR1 and CDR2: MNHEY and SVGEGT. The CDR3 spells CASNPLAGANEGQFF. The CDR3 DNA reads as TGTGCCAGCAACCCCTTAGCGGGGGCCAATGAAGGGCAGTTCTTC.

This chain links TRBV4-2 with TRBJ2-6, with TRBD1 identical over 7 bases. J lost 0 bases, V lost 2 bases, and 7 bases had no gene match. Germline V gives CDR1 LGHNA, CDR2 YNFKEQ. The CDR3 is 18 residues long. The CDR3 region has the DNA TGTGCCAGCAGCCAAAGTCTACAGGGGATCTCTGGGGCCAACGTCCTGACTTTC. Translation: CASSQSLQGISGANVLTF.

V and J are TRBV6-5 and TRBJ2-1; maybe TRBD1 (7 bases). Trimming pared 6 bases from V and 7 bases from J, leaving 16 bases between. There are 14 residues in the CDR3. Germline-derived CDR1 and CDR2 are MNHEY and SVGAGI. The DNA of the CDR3 is TGTGCCAGCAGCGGGACACCAGGGGGGAATGAGCAGTTCTTC. Translated: CASSGTPGGNEQFF.

The count of this clone is one. Here the CDR3 reads CSARDSANLHF. Written as DNA, the CDR3 is TGCAGTGCTAGAGATAGCGCAAACTTGCATTTT. The V call is TRBV20-1, the J call TRBJ1-5; unclear D gene. Trimming removed 0 bases from V and 15 bases from J, with 12 bases in between. Per the germline V gene, CDR1 is DFQATT and CDR2 is SNEGSKA (reference sequence). This CDR3 is built from 11 residues.

The chain recombines TRBV5-1 with TRBJ1-5; no reliable D call. The V gene's germline CDR1 is SGHRS and CDR2 YFSETQ. The V gene lost 0 bases and the J gene lost 4 bases, with 11 bases spanning the gap. CDR3 length: 15 amino acids. CDR3 DNA: TGCGCCAGCAGCTTGGATGGCAGGACTAATCAGCCCCAGCATTTT. Protein product: CASSLDGRTNQPQHF.

The genes are TRBV18 and TRBJ1-5; perhaps TRBD1 as D (5 bases). Germline V lookup: CDR1 KGHSH, CDR2 LQKENI. CDR3 length equals 16 residues. V lost 3 bases and J 4 bases, leaving 16 bases between the germline ends. The DNA of the CDR3 is TGTGCCAGCTCACCTTCCGCGGGACCCGGGAATCAGCCCCAGCATTTT. Translated: CASSPSAGPGNQPQHF. The full variable domain, its missing parts supplied by reference TRBV18 and TRBJ1-5, is NAGVMQNPRHLVRRRGQEARLRCSPMKGHSHVYWYRQLPEEGLKFMVYLQKENIIDESGMPKERFSAEFPKEGPSILRIQQVVRGDSAAYFCASSPSAGPGNQPQHFGDGTRLSIL.

To note about this clone: Additional DNA sequences in this sample encode the identical CDR3. This rearrangement joins TRBV7-9 to TRBJ1-1; D not certain. CDR1 and CDR2 (germline): SEHNR, FQNEAQ (reference sequence). Deletions cut 5 bases from V and 3 bases from J, with 4 bases between. CDR3 length: 11 amino acids. This chain's CDR3 is CASSPDTEAFF. DNA of the CDR3: TGTGCCAGCAGCCCAGACACTGAAGCTTTCTTT.

The gene calls are TRBV7-2 and TRBJ2-5, with TRBD2 matching over 7 bases. Germline V lookup: CDR1 SGHTA, CDR2 FQGNSA. This CDR3 contains 14 residues. The ends lost 4 bases at V and 4 bases at J; junction bases unmatched: 6. The CDR3 DNA reads as TGTGCCAGCAGCTCCGGACTAGTTCGAGAGACCCAGTACTTC. Translated: CASSSGLVRETQYF.

The chain carries TRBV7-2 and TRBJ2-5, with 7 bases aligning to TRBD2. The CDR3 extends over 16 amino acids. The germline V gene encodes CDR1 SGHTA and CDR2 FQGNSA. V trimming: 2 bases; J trimming: 1 base; junction bases outside the gene matches: 7. DNA of the CDR3: TGTGCCAGCAGCTTATTGGGAGGGATGAGCCAAGAGACCCAGTACTTC. Translated: CASSLLGGMSQETQYF.

The gene calls are TRBV5-1 and TRBJ2-3; no clear D. Between the trimmed V and J ends, which lost 4 bases and 2 bases, there was a span of 14 bases. This CDR3 has 15 amino acids. The V gene's germline CDR1 is SGHRS and CDR2 YFSETQ. This CDR3 reads CASSLASTTTDTQYF. The CDR3 DNA sequence: TGCGCCAGCAGCCTCGCTAGTACAACCACAGATACGCAGTATTTT.

J is TRBJ2-2 and V is TRBV4-2; D unclear. The V gene lost 4 bases and the J gene lost 0 bases, with 12 bases spanning the gap. The germline gives CDR1 LGHNA, CDR2 YNFKEQ. This CDR3 spans 16 amino acids. The CDR3 region has the DNA TGTGCCAGCAGCCGCCGTTCTAACGCGAACACCGGGGAGCTGTTTTTT. It translates to CASSRRSNANTGELFF.

The chain joins TRBV15 to TRBJ1-2, with D possibly matching TRBD1 (6 bases). V was shortened by 0 bases and J by 6 bases, with 11 bases between the two germline ends. Germline V gene sequence: CDR1 LNHNV, CDR2 YYDKDF (reference sequence). CDR3 length equals 14 residues. The CDR3 sequence is CATSRDGAGDGYTF. The CDR3 coding sequence is TGTGCCACCAGCAGAGATGGGGCAGGGGATGGCTACACCTTC.

The rearrangement uses TRBV6-6 and TRBJ1-2; D not resolved. With 2 bases removed from V and 5 bases from J, the gap between germline ends came to 15 bases. This CDR3 is 15 amino acids long. Per germline, CDR1 MNHNY and CDR2 SVGAGI (reference sequence). In nucleotides, the CDR3 is TGTGCCAGCAGTTACGAAGGCACGGGGAGTTATGGCTACACCTTC. Translating it yields CASSYEGTGSYGYTF.

V is TRBV5-6 and J is TRBJ2-7; no clear D gene. The CDR3 extends over 12 amino acids. Trimming stripped 1 base from V and 6 bases from J, with 8 bases between. Germline values: CDR1 SGHDT, CDR2 YYEEEE. The CDR3, as DNA: TGTGCCAGCAGCTTGTCAGCTAGCGAGCAGTACTTC. Its protein product is CASSLSASEQYF.

The chain has TRBV7-6 and TRBJ2-5; 15 bases match TRBD2. V shed 4 bases, J shed 5 bases, and the junction held 8 bases outside the gene matches. Germline V CDR1 and CDR2: SGHVS, FNYEAQ. This CDR3 contains 17 residues. DNA of the CDR3: TGTGCCAGCAGCTCGGGACTAGCGGGGGGAATCGGGGAGACCCAGTACTTC. Protein sequence: CASSSGLAGGIGETQYF.

The gene calls are TRBV4-2 and TRBJ2-3; 8 positions match TRBD1. Per the germline V gene, CDR1 is LGHNA and CDR2 is YNFKEQ. V trimming: 6 bases; J trimming: 2 bases; junction bases outside the gene matches: 7. The CDR3 runs to 15 residues. CDR3 sequence (DNA): TGTGCCAGCAGGTACGGACAGGGACCCACAGATACGCAGTATTTT. Protein: CASRYGQGPTDTQYF.

CDR3 residues: CASSSLGQGEAFF. The CDR3 DNA reads as TGTGCCAGCAGCTCCCTGGGACAGGGGGAAGCTTTCTTT. This chain connects TRBV7-2 to TRBJ1-1, with 10 bases aligning to TRBD1. With V trimmed by 4 bases and J by 8 bases, 4 bases remained unmatched. Germline V gene data show CDR1 as SGHTA and CDR2 as FQGNSA. The CDR3 length is 13 residues. Drawing the rest from reference TRBV7-2 and TRBJ1-1, the complete variable domain is GAGVSQSPSNKVTEKGKDVELRCDPISGHTALYWYRQSLGQGLEFLIYFQGNSAPDKSGLPSDRFSAERTGGSVSTLTIQRTQQEDSAVYLCASSSLGQGEAFFGQGTRLTVV.

DNA of the CDR3: TGTGCCAGCTCACCACCGTCGATTCGTGCAGGCTATGGCTACACCTTC. Amino acids: CASSPPSIRAGYGYTF. The chain uses TRBV18 and TRBJ1-2; D remains ambiguous. The CDR3 totals 16 residues. Germline assignment: CDR1 KGHSH and CDR2 LQKENI. Deletions cut 0 bases from V and 4 bases from J, with 15 bases between. The entire variable domain, with the rest obtained from reference TRBV18 and TRBJ1-2, is as follows: NAGVMQNPRHLVRRRGQEARLRCSPMKGHSHVYWYRQLPEEGLKFMVYLQKENIIDESGMPKERFSAEFPKEGPSILRIQQVVRGDSAAYFCASSPPSIRAGYGYTFGSGTRLTVV.